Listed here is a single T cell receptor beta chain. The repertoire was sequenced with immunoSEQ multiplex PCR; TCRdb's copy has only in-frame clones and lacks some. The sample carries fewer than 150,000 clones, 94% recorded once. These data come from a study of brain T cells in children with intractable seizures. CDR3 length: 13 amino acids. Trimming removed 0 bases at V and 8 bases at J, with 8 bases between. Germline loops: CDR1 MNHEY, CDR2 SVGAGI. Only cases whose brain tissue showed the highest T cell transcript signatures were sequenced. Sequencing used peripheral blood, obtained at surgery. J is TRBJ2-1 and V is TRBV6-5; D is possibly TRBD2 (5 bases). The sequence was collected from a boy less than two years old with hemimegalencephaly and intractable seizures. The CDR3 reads CASSYSRVYEQFF. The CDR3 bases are TGTGCCAGCAGTTACTCGAGGGTCTATGAGCAGTTCTTC.